What follows are 4 T cell receptor beta chains derived from one specimen sequenced in a study of control samples from healthy donors and cancer patients. Measured with immunoSEQ multiplex PCR; TCRdb has only the in-frame clones, and not every one. The sample holds 120,000 or so clones, 85% to 95% seen once. Sequenced: PBMCs. The receptors stem from a man over 45 with head and neck cancer.

The chain joins TRBV7-9 to TRBJ2-1, with 7 bases matching TRBD1. This CDR3 has 13 residues. The V and J ends lost 5 bases and 8 bases, in that order; junction bases with no gene match: 6. CDR1 is SEHNR and CDR2 is FQNEAQ in the germline V gene (reference sequence). CDR3 amino acids: CASSTDRVDEQFF. The CDR3 DNA sequence: TGTGCCAGCAGCACCGACAGGGTCGATGAGCAGTTCTTC.

The chain combines TRBV4-1 with TRBJ1-5; TRBD1 matches 8 bases. Germline V gene data show CDR1 as MGHRA and CDR2 as YSYEKL. The CDR3 has 16 residues. Germline trimming cut 4 bases from V and 0 bases from J; bases unmatched to any gene: 5. CDR3 protein: CASSPQTGVSNQPQHF. CDR3 DNA sequence: TGCGCCAGCAGCCCTCAGACAGGGGTTAGCAATCAGCCCCAGCATTTT.

This chain uses TRBV3-1 (or the pseudogene TRBV3-2) with TRBJ1-1; D is uncertain. The length of the CDR3 is 13 residues. Germline V gene lookup returns CDR1 LGHDT and CDR2 YNNKEL (reference sequence). Trimming removed 0 bases at V and 3 bases at J, with 5 bases between. The CDR3 nucleotides read TGTGCCAGCAGCCAAGAGAGACACACTGAAGCTTTCTTT. It translates to CASSQERHTEAFF.

CDR3 loop: CASSALWQGKYEQYF. CDR3 coding DNA: TGTGCCAGTTCCGCCCTCTGGCAGGGAAAATACGAGCAGTACTTC. This chain links TRBV19 with TRBJ2-7; possible D gene TRBD1, 5 bases. The ends were cut back, 8 bases at V and 4 bases at J, with 21 bases in the middle. The CDR3 spans 15 residues. Germline CDR1 is LNHDA and CDR2 is SQIVND (reference sequence).